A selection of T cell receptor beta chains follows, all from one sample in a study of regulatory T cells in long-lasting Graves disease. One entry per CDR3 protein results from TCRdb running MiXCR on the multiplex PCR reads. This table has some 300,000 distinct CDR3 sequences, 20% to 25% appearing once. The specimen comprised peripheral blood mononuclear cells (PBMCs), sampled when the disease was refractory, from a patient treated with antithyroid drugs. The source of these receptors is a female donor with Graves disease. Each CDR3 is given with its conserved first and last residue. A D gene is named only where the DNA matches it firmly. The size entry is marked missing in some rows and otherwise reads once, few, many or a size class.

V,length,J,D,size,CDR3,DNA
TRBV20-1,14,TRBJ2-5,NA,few,CSASERTGTETQYF,TGCAGTGCTAGTGAACGAACAGGGACGGAGACCCAGTACTTC
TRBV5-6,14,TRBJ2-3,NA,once,CASSFPPGTDTQYF,TGTGCCAGCAGCTTTCCTCCAGGCACAGATACGCAGTATTTT
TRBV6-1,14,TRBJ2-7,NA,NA,CASSLTEGLDEQYF,TGTGCCAGCAGTCTAACGGAGGGCTTGGACGAGCAGTACTTC
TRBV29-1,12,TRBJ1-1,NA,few,CSVEGGGGEAFF,TGCAGCGTTGAAGGGGGGGGAGGTGAAGCTTTCTTT
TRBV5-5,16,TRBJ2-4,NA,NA,CASSFWTSGSGDIQYF,TGTGCCAGCAGCTTTTGGACCTCGGGCTCGGGAGACATTCAGTACTTC
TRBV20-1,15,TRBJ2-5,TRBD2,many,CSATTSGDIQETQYF,TGCAGTGCTACGACTAGCGGGGATATCCAAGAGACCCAGTACTTC
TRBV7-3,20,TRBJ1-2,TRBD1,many,CASSASYRDRGTTPPGGYTF,TGTGCCAGCAGCGCCAGTTACCGGGACAGGGGGACAACACCCCCAGGAGGCTACACCTTC
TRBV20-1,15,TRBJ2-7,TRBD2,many,CSTPRLAGASYEQYF,TGCAGTACGCCAAGACTAGCGGGAGCATCCTACGAGCAGTACTTC
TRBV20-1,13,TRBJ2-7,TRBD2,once,CSALELAGVEQYF,TGCAGTGCCTTGGAACTAGCGGGAGTCGAGCAGTACTTC
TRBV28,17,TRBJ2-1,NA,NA,CASSLFATGVALNEQFF,TGTGCCAGCAGTTTATTTGCTACGGGAGTAGCGTTAAATGAGCAGTTCTTC
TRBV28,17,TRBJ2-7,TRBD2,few,CASTGGLMGEGDYEQYF,TGTGCCAGCACCGGAGGGCTTATGGGGGAGGGCGACTACGAGCAGTACTTC
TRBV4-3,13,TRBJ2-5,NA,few,CASSQGPGETQYF,TGCGCCAGCAGCCAAGGTCCGGGGGAGACCCAGTACTTC
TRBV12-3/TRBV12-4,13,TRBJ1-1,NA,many,CASSGVRNTEAFF,TGTGCCAGCAGTGGGGTTCGGAACACTGAAGCTTTCTTT